Listed below are T cell receptor beta chains from one sample, sequenced in a study of T cell responses to AZD1222 COVID-19 vaccine. Sequencing used immunoSEQ multiplex PCR; TCRdb keeps in-frame clones, though not all of them. The sample consists of about 64,000 clones, around 80% of them appearing once. Sequenced here: peripheral blood, sampled 28 days after the second AZD1222 dose. The receptors were sampled from an adult who received the AZD1222 COVID-19 vaccine. Each CDR3 is given with its conserved first and last residue. Fields, in order: J gene, V gene, clone size, D gene, CDR3 protein, CDR3 DNA. A D gene is named only where the DNA matches it firmly. Clone sizes are given selectively: once, few, many, or a class where the clone is expanded.

J gene: TRBJ1-2
V gene: TRBV28
clone size: NA
D gene: NA
CDR3 protein: CASSSNSEYGYTF
CDR3 DNA: TGTGCCAGCAGCTCAAATTCAGAGTATGGCTACACCTTC

J gene: TRBJ1-4
V gene: TRBV7-2
clone size: NA
D gene: NA
CDR3 protein: CASSTAFGEKLFF
CDR3 DNA: TGTGCCAGCAGCACAGCGTTTGGCGAAAAACTGTTTTTT

J gene: TRBJ2-2
V gene: TRBV24-1
clone size: NA
D gene: TRBD1
CDR3 protein: CATSDSDRSDTGELFF
CDR3 DNA: TGTGCCACCAGCGATTCGGACAGGTCAGACACCGGGGAGCTGTTTTTT

J gene: TRBJ2-3
V gene: TRBV6-4
clone size: few
D gene: NA
CDR3 protein: CASSDSQEGVSTDTQYF
CDR3 DNA: TGTGCCAGCAGTGACAGTCAGGAGGGGGTTTCGACAGATACGCAGTATTTT

J gene: TRBJ2-1
V gene: TRBV9
clone size: NA
D gene: NA
CDR3 protein: CASSEVLQDPGNEQFF
CDR3 DNA: TGTGCCAGCAGCGAAGTACTTCAGGATCCCGGTAATGAGCAGTTCTTC

J gene: TRBJ2-7
V gene: TRBV12-5
clone size: NA
D gene: TRBD1
CDR3 protein: CASGLAQWTGGGVEQYF
CDR3 DNA: TGTGCTAGTGGTTTGGCCCAATGGACAGGGGGAGGGGTCGAGCAGTACTTC

J gene: TRBJ2-5
V gene: TRBV28
clone size: NA
D gene: NA
CDR3 protein: CASIWGRGETQYF
CDR3 DNA: TGTGCCAGCATATGGGGACGGGGAGAGACCCAGTACTTC

J gene: TRBJ2-5
V gene: TRBV21-1
clone size: NA
D gene: NA
CDR3 protein: CASSNEETQYF
CDR3 DNA: TGTGCCAGCAGCAATGAGGAGACCCAGTACTTC

J gene: TRBJ2-1
V gene: TRBV19
clone size: NA
D gene: NA
CDR3 protein: CASSIDPGTQGYEQFF
CDR3 DNA: TGTGCCAGTAGTATAGACCCCGGCACACAGGGCTATGAGCAGTTCTTC

J gene: TRBJ2-1
V gene: TRBV7-2
clone size: NA
D gene: TRBD2
CDR3 protein: CASSLLGTSSYNEQFF
CDR3 DNA: TGTGCCAGCAGCTTATTGGGGACTAGCTCCTACAATGAGCAGTTCTTC

J gene: TRBJ2-1
V gene: TRBV9
clone size: few
D gene: NA
CDR3 protein: CASSATPGRGENEQFF
CDR3 DNA: TGTGCCAGCAGCGCCACCCCGGGACGCGGCGAGAATGAGCAGTTCTTC

J gene: TRBJ1-3
V gene: TRBV10-3
clone size: NA
D gene: TRBD1
CDR3 protein: CAISPDRGPGNTIYF
CDR3 DNA: TGTGCCATCAGCCCGGACAGGGGGCCTGGAAACACCATATATTTT

J gene: TRBJ2-2
V gene: TRBV11-2
clone size: NA
D gene: NA
CDR3 protein: CASSLGSTGELFF
CDR3 DNA: TGTGCCAGCAGCTTAGGAAGCACCGGGGAGCTGTTTTTT

J gene: TRBJ1-6
V gene: TRBV30
clone size: NA
D gene: TRBD1
CDR3 protein: CAWRSLDKGALRSPLHF
CDR3 DNA: TGTGCCTGGAGGTCCCTAGACAAGGGGGCGCTGAGGTCACCCCTCCACTTT

J gene: TRBJ2-7
V gene: TRBV10-2
clone size: NA
D gene: TRBD2
CDR3 protein: CASRLAGETYEQYF
CDR3 DNA: TGCGCCAGCAGACTAGCGGGGGAGACCTACGAGCAGTACTTC

J gene: TRBJ2-1
V gene: TRBV5-1
clone size: NA
D gene: NA
CDR3 protein: CASSLTWNEQFF
CDR3 DNA: TGCGCCAGCAGCTTGACGTGGAATGAGCAGTTCTTC

J gene: TRBJ2-1
V gene: TRBV5-4
clone size: once
D gene: TRBD1
CDR3 protein: CASSLKTGRTNNEQFF
CDR3 DNA: TGTGCCAGCAGCTTGAAGACAGGGCGAACTAACAATGAGCAGTTCTTC

J gene: TRBJ1-3
V gene: TRBV10-3
clone size: once
D gene: NA
CDR3 protein: CAISVRKGVSGNTIYF
CDR3 DNA: TGTGCCATCAGTGTTAGGAAGGGCGTCTCTGGAAACACCATATATTTT

J gene: TRBJ1-1
V gene: TRBV7-9
clone size: NA
D gene: NA
CDR3 protein: CASSLVAKEAFF
CDR3 DNA: TGTGCCAGCAGCTTAGTAGCGAAAGAAGCTTTCTTT

J gene: TRBJ1-6
V gene: TRBV7-2
clone size: NA
D gene: NA
CDR3 protein: CASSRNRESPLHF
CDR3 DNA: TGTGCCAGCAGCCGTAACAGGGAATCACCCCTCCACTTT

J gene: TRBJ1-2
V gene: TRBV7-2
clone size: NA
D gene: NA
CDR3 protein: CASSPGRDGYTF
CDR3 DNA: TGTGCCAGCAGCCCGGGGAGGGATGGCTACACCTTC

J gene: TRBJ2-5
V gene: TRBV12-3/TRBV12-4
clone size: NA
D gene: TRBD1
CDR3 protein: CASTDRGQETQYF
CDR3 DNA: TGTGCCAGCACCGACAGGGGCCAAGAGACCCAGTACTTC

J gene: TRBJ1-6
V gene: TRBV21-1
clone size: few
D gene: NA
CDR3 protein: CASSEREGQGTSPLHF
CDR3 DNA: TGTGCCAGTTCTGAGAGGGAGGGACAGGGCACCTCACCCCTCCACTTT

J gene: TRBJ2-1
V gene: TRBV11-2
clone size: once
D gene: TRBD2
CDR3 protein: CASSWSGGANNEQFF
CDR3 DNA: TGTGCCAGCAGCTGGAGCGGGGGGGCGAACAATGAGCAGTTCTTC

J gene: TRBJ1-1
V gene: TRBV27
clone size: once
D gene: TRBD1
CDR3 protein: CASSLGRGLNTEAFF
CDR3 DNA: TGTGCCAGCAGTTTAGGCAGGGGGTTGAACACTGAAGCTTTCTTT

J gene: TRBJ2-7
V gene: TRBV6-1
clone size: NA
D gene: TRBD2
CDR3 protein: CASSDPGTSGYYEQYF
CDR3 DNA: TGTGCCAGCAGTGACCCCGGGACTAGCGGGTACTACGAGCAGTACTTC

J gene: TRBJ1-3
V gene: TRBV2
clone size: NA
D gene: NA
CDR3 protein: CASSGDRWGGNTIYF
CDR3 DNA: TGTGCCAGCAGCGGGGACCGGTGGGGTGGAAACACCATATATTTT

J gene: TRBJ2-1
V gene: TRBV3-1/TRBV3-2
clone size: NA
D gene: NA
CDR3 protein: CASSQDRNSYNEQFF
CDR3 DNA: TGTGCCAGCAGCCAAGACAGGAATTCATACAATGAGCAGTTCTTC

J gene: TRBJ1-5
V gene: TRBV7-9
clone size: NA
D gene: TRBD1
CDR3 protein: CASSLGTGGLEPQHF
CDR3 DNA: TGTGCCAGCAGCTTAGGTACAGGGGGTTTGGAGCCCCAGCATTTT

J gene: TRBJ1-2
V gene: TRBV30
clone size: NA
D gene: NA
CDR3 protein: CAWMSQVEGYTF
CDR3 DNA: TGTGCCTGGATGTCACAAGTTGAGGGTTACACCTTC

J gene: TRBJ2-2
V gene: TRBV7-8
clone size: NA
D gene: TRBD1
CDR3 protein: CASSLVWTGGTGELFF
CDR3 DNA: TGTGCCAGCAGCTTAGTTTGGACAGGGGGCACCGGGGAGCTGTTTTTT

J gene: TRBJ2-2
V gene: TRBV12-3/TRBV12-4
clone size: once
D gene: NA
CDR3 protein: CASSADTRELFF
CDR3 DNA: TGTGCCAGCAGTGCCGATACCCGGGAGCTGTTTTTT

J gene: TRBJ2-7
V gene: TRBV4-1
clone size: NA
D gene: NA
CDR3 protein: CASSPLRGSYEQYF
CDR3 DNA: TGCGCCAGCAGCCCCCTTCGGGGCTCCTACGAGCAGTACTTC

J gene: TRBJ1-2
V gene: TRBV5-4
clone size: NA
D gene: NA
CDR3 protein: CASSRDGQTYGYTF
CDR3 DNA: TGTGCCAGCAGCCGGGACGGACAAACCTATGGCTACACCTTC

J gene: TRBJ1-1
V gene: TRBV5-8
clone size: once
D gene: NA
CDR3 protein: CASSFIQRGGTEAFF
CDR3 DNA: TGTGCCAGCAGCTTCATCCAGCGAGGCGGTACTGAAGCTTTCTTT

J gene: TRBJ1-2
V gene: TRBV6-5
clone size: once
D gene: TRBD1
CDR3 protein: CASSLTGGGYTF
CDR3 DNA: TGTGCCAGCAGCCTTACAGGGGGTGGCTACACCTTC

J gene: TRBJ1-1
V gene: TRBV2
clone size: NA
D gene: NA
CDR3 protein: CASSVDTEAFF
CDR3 DNA: TGTGCCAGCAGTGTTGACACTGAAGCTTTCTTT

J gene: TRBJ1-2
V gene: TRBV28
clone size: NA
D gene: NA
CDR3 protein: CASSLDSPFGYGYTF
CDR3 DNA: TGTGCCAGCAGTTTAGACAGCCCTTTTGGCTATGGCTACACCTTC

J gene: TRBJ1-1
V gene: TRBV29-1
clone size: NA
D gene: TRBD1
CDR3 protein: CSVGDRGTEAFF
CDR3 DNA: TGCAGCGTTGGCGACAGGGGCACTGAAGCTTTCTTT

J gene: TRBJ1-2
V gene: TRBV28
clone size: NA
D gene: NA
CDR3 protein: CASSLTPRDGNYGYTF
CDR3 DNA: TGTGCCAGCAGTTTGACCCCCAGGGATGGGAACTATGGCTACACCTTC